In this sample, the clone carrying this T cell receptor (beta chain) turned up a few times. During its preparation, the TCRbeta library received unique molecular identifiers. TCRdb redid the calling of the PCR reads with MiXCR, one entry per CDR3 protein. This sample yields around 480,000 distinct CDR3 sequences, of which 32% are seen a single time; 2% to 3% belongs to the top ten. This sample was taken from a study of T-cell reconstitution after alpha-beta-depleted transplantation in children. After removal of 5 bases from V and 2 bases from J, the junction contained 12 bases not matched to a gene. The CDR3 contains 16 residues. CDR1 is SGHTA and CDR2 is FQGNSA in the germline V gene.

The clonotype originates from a human donor who donated a stem cell graft to a child with aplastic anemia. Sequences were derived from PBMCs from the stem cell graft donor, sampled from the stem cell graft. The chain is built from TRBV7-2 and TRBJ2-7, with TRBD1 identical over 7 bases. CDR3 residues: CASSAQGGSTTYEQYF. For the CDR3, the DNA is TGTGCCAGCAGCGCACAAGGGGGCTCCACGACCTACGAGCAGTACTTC.